This T cell receptor beta chain is drawn from a study of blood T cell repertoires in COVID-19. Study information: PBMCs, B-cell-depleted T cells, or T cells provided the cDNA or gDNA that made up the material.

Original analysis: Estimation of nucleated cell counts was performed using reference gene primer amplification. Clones were sequenced by immunoSEQ multiplex PCR, and TCRdb holds only the in-frame ones, with some missing. The V and J calls and the clone size are those of that table, but D and trimming were determined from the DNA. The repertoire holds fewer than 300,000 clones, with 75% to 95% as singletons. The sequenced material came from PBMCs or T cells enriched from blood (not recorded which). The clonotype originates from a woman aged 30 to 39 who had recovered from COVID-19.

CDR3: CASTTGGRTGETQYF. The CDR3 coding sequence is TGTGCCAGTACAACTGGCGGGAGAACTGGGGAGACCCAGTACTTC. This chain connects TRBV19 to TRBJ2-5; TRBD2 aligns across 7 bases. After removal of 7 bases from V and 5 bases from J, the junction contained 13 bases not matched to a gene. The CDR3 length is 15 residues. CDR1 is LNHDA, CDR2 SQIVND, per germline (reference sequence).